This T cell receptor beta chain was captured by sequencing in a study of regulatory T cells in long-lasting Graves disease. Through Arm-PCR of CDR3 regions and iRepertoire HTBI primers, TCR beta libraries were built. MiXCR, run by TCRdb on the multiplex PCR reads, gives a single entry per CDR3 protein. Of 550,000 to 600,000 distinct CDR3 sequences in the sample, more than 15% were seen once. Trimming pared 3 bases from V and 1 base from J, leaving 9 bases between. The CDR3 contains 15 residues. Per the germline V gene, CDR1 is SGHTA and CDR2 is FQGNSA. The time point here: newly diagnosed GD, antithyroid drugs for less than 3 months. Generation of the TCR library employed RNA extracted from PBMCs. This clonotype was seen a few times. The same sample was also used in a study of T cells in Graves' hyperthyroidism and ophthalmopathy.

The sequencing used peripheral blood mononuclear cells (PBMCs), collected at new diagnosis, from a patient treated with antithyroid drugs. This clonotype was sampled from a man aged 18 to 35 with Graves disease. The rearrangement joins TRBV7-2 to TRBJ2-2; unclear D gene. The CDR3 here is CASSLSRVNTGELFF. DNA for the CDR3: TGTGCCAGCAGCTTGAGCAGAGTGAACACCGGGGAGCTGTTTTTT.